The 28 T cell receptor beta chains below come from one sample, sequenced in a study of T cell responses to AZD1222 COVID-19 vaccine. Sequencing was performed with immunoSEQ multiplex PCR; in TCRdb, only in-frame clones are kept and a portion is missing. The sample consists of approximately 92,000 clones, around 84% of them appearing once. The sample in question was peripheral blood, obtained on day 0 of AZD1222 vaccination. The receptors stem from an adult in good health.

This clone was found once. V and J are TRBV27 and TRBJ2-2, with a weak D call TRBD2 (6 bases). Trimming left V 5 bases short and J 4 bases short, with 14 bases between. The length of the CDR3 is 15 residues. Germline V gives CDR1 MNHEY, CDR2 SMNVEV (reference sequence). CDR3 DNA: TGTGCCAGCAGTCCGCGGGGCGGGCTCACCGGGGAGCTGTTTTTT. As protein: CASSPRGGLTGELFF.

In nucleotides, the CDR3 is TGTGCCAGCAGCCCGCCCGAGCGGGGGGGCCGCAATGAGCAGTTCTTC. Translated: CASSPPERGGRNEQFF. The V and J genes are TRBV4-2 and TRBJ2-1, with TRBD2 matching over 10 bases. Germline V gene lookup returns CDR1 LGHNA and CDR2 YNFKEQ. The CDR3 is 16 residues long. After removal of 4 bases from V and 6 bases from J, the junction contained 9 bases not matched to a gene.

V and J are TRBV7-2 and TRBJ1-2; 8 nucleotides agree with TRBD1. The germline V gene has CDR1 SGHTA and CDR2 FQGNSA. This CDR3 contains 16 residues. J lost 5 bases, V lost 1 base, and 9 bases had no gene match. This chain's CDR3 is CASSLGLDRAGYGYTF. The DNA for the CDR3 is TGTGCCAGCAGCTTAGGACTGGACAGGGCGGGGTATGGCTACACCTTC. The whole variable domain, filled in from reference TRBV7-2 and TRBJ1-2, reads GAGVSQSPSNKVTEKGKDVELRCDPISGHTALYWYRQSLGQGLEFLIYFQGNSAPDKSGLPSDRFSAERTGGSVSTLTIQRTQQEDSAVYLCASSLGLDRAGYGYTFGSGTRLTVV.

The rearrangement uses TRBV10-2 and TRBJ2-1; TRBD2 matches at 9 bases. CDR3 length: 15 amino acids. Germline CDR1 WSHSY, CDR2 SAAADI. The V gene end was trimmed by 2 bases and the J gene end by 5 bases; junction bases not matched to a gene: 4. In DNA, the CDR3 is TGCGCCAGCAGTGAGGCGGGAGGGCACCACAATGAGCAGTTCTTC. Encoded protein: CASSEAGGHHNEQFF.

This clone was seen only once. The rearrangement links TRBV10-3 to TRBJ1-1; D gene ambiguous. Germline lookup yields CDR1 ENHRY and CDR2 SYGVKD. V lost 5 bases, J lost 5 bases, and 15 bases lay in between. The CDR3 is made up of 14 amino acids. The CDR3 DNA reads as TGTGCCATCAGTAAGGGCCCCCCAGAGACTGAAGCTTTCTTT. Translated, it gives CAISKGPPETEAFF.

This chain joins TRBV10-2 and TRBJ1-2, with a tentative D call TRBD1 (6 bases). Between the trimmed V and J ends, which lost 8 bases and 2 bases, there was a span of 9 bases. The V gene's germline CDR1 is WSHSY and CDR2 SAAADI. The CDR3 is made up of 12 amino acids. The CDR3 reads CASSDSNYGYTF. The CDR3 coding sequence is TGCGCCAGCTCGGACAGCAACTATGGCTACACCTTC.

This rearrangement joins TRBV24-1 to TRBJ2-7; D ambiguous. Germline lookup yields CDR1 KGHDR and CDR2 SFDVKD. The CDR3 is 13 residues long. The V end lost 0 bases, the J end lost 5 bases, and 7 bases lay between the germline ends. CDR3 in DNA: TGTGCCACCAGTGATTTGCGTCCCCACGAGCAGTACTTC. Residues: CATSDLRPHEQYF.

This chain uses TRBV12-3 or TRBV12-4 with TRBJ1-2; perhaps TRBD1 as D (6 bases). This CDR3 has 12 amino acids. Trimming left V 7 bases short and J 7 bases short, with 13 bases between. The CDR3 coding sequence is TGTGCCAGCACTGAGAACAGGGTTGGCTACACCTTC. This gives the protein CASTENRVGYTF.

The chain employs TRBV30 and TRBJ1-5; perhaps TRBD1 as D (5 bases). Trimming shortened V by 2 bases and J by 4 bases, and 9 bases separated the two germline ends. CDR1 GTSNPN and CDR2 SVGIG come from the germline V gene (reference sequence). CDR3 size: 13 residues. The DNA of the CDR3 is TGTGCCTGGAGTCCGGGGGTTAATCAGCCCCAGCATTTT. Protein: CAWSPGVNQPQHF.

This sequence joins TRBV11-2 and TRBJ1-4; D possibly corresponds to TRBD1 (6 bases). This CDR3 is 15 amino acids long. Trimming pared 5 bases from V and 4 bases from J, leaving 14 bases between. Germline CDR1 and CDR2: SGHAT and FQNNGV. The CDR3 region has the DNA TGTGCCAGCAGCGAGTCGACAGGCATTAATGAAAAACTGTTTTTT. As protein: CASSESTGINEKLFF.

This clone occurred once. The chain joins TRBV7-9 to TRBJ1-1; no definite D call. V lost 8 bases and J lost 1, with 14 bases in between. The CDR3 spans 14 residues. CDR1 is SEHNR and CDR2 is FQNEAQ in the germline V gene (reference sequence). This CDR3 is CASATGVANTEAFF. The CDR3 nucleotides are TGTGCCAGCGCAACTGGGGTTGCGAACACTGAAGCTTTCTTT.

The DNA for the CDR3 is TGTGCCAGCAGCCCCCGGGCCATCGTATATGGCTACACCTTC. Translation: CASSPRAIVYGYTF. The gene calls are TRBV3-1 (or the pseudogene TRBV3-2) and TRBJ1-2, with unresolved D. Trimming removed 4 bases at V and 5 bases at J, with 14 bases between. Looked up from germline, CDR1 is LGHDT and CDR2 is YNNKEL (reference sequence). The CDR3 length is 14 residues.

The table lists this clone with a few counts. V usage is TRBV4-2 and J usage is TRBJ2-7; D remains ambiguous. The V and J ends lost 1 base and 0 bases respectively, with 4 bases between them. The CDR3 consists of 13 residues. Per germline, CDR1 LGHNA and CDR2 YNFKEQ. CDR3 loop: CASSQVGSYEQYF. In DNA form, the CDR3 reads TGTGCCAGCAGCCAAGTGGGCTCCTACGAGCAGTACTTC.

In DNA form, the CDR3 reads TGTGCCAGCAGTTCCCCCCTAGGCGGCACTGAAGCTTTCTTT. It encodes CASSSPLGGTEAFF. The chain carries TRBV27 and TRBJ1-1; no definite D call. This CDR3 comprises 14 residues. CDR1 is MNHEY and CDR2 is SMNVEV in the germline V gene (reference sequence). V was clipped by 4 bases and J by 4 bases, with 13 bases between them.

The chain employs TRBV19 and TRBJ2-5; D is unresolved. V was pared by 5 bases and J by 4 bases, with 14 bases between. Germline CDR1 is LNHDA and CDR2 is SQIVND (reference sequence). This CDR3 spans 14 amino acids. The chain's CDR3 is CASSGRPPAETQYF. CDR3 nucleotides: TGTGCCAGTAGTGGCAGGCCTCCTGCAGAGACCCAGTACTTC.

The V gene is TRBV6-5, the J gene TRBJ1-1; maybe TRBD1 (6 bases). The CDR3 length is 12 residues. Germline CDR1 reads MNHEY; CDR2 reads SVGAGI. V dropped 2 bases and J dropped 7 bases, with 8 bases sitting between them. DNA of the CDR3: TGTGCCAGCAGTTACGAACAGGGTGAAGCTTTCTTT. Its protein product is CASSYEQGEAFF.

This clone was detected a few times. The chain recombines TRBV7-2 with TRBJ2-5; the D is unclear. This CDR3 spans 14 amino acids. V lost 5 bases to trimming and J lost 3 bases, with 13 bases between them. Germline CDR1 reads SGHTA; CDR2 reads FQGNSA. CDR3 sequence (DNA): TGTGCCAGCAGCCCCACCGGGTCGAAAGAGACCCAGTACTTC. Translating gives CASSPTGSKETQYF.

The V gene is TRBV3-1 (or the pseudogene TRBV3-2), the J gene TRBJ1-4; D may be TRBD1 (5 bases). Germline assignment: CDR1 LGHDT and CDR2 YNNKEL (reference sequence). Deletions cut 0 bases from V and 5 bases from J, with 13 bases between. The CDR3 covers 16 residues. CDR3 region: CASSQDSGTRNEKLFF. Here the CDR3 DNA reads TGTGCCAGCAGCCAAGATTCCGGGACGAGAAATGAAAAACTGTTTTTT.

Written as DNA, the CDR3 is TGTGCCAGCTCACAAACTCGACAGGGGAATGAAAAACTGTTTTTT. This encodes CASSQTRQGNEKLFF. V gene TRBV18 combines with J gene TRBJ1-4, with TRBD1 identical over 8 bases. CDR3 length equals 15 residues. V gave up 4 bases and J gave up 5 bases; unmatched junction bases: 6. In germline, CDR1 is KGHSH, CDR2 LQKENI.

The V and J genes are TRBV28 and TRBJ1-1, with a possible D match to TRBD1 (5 bases). The CDR3 is 16 residues long. V was clipped by 4 bases and J by 7 bases, with 22 bases between them. The V gene's germline CDR1 is MDHEN and CDR2 SYDVKM. Written as DNA, the CDR3 is TGTGCCAGCAGTTCCTCGAGGGGCCAGGGCCTCGGTGAAGCTTTCTTT. Translation: CASSSSRGQGLGEAFF.

This clone is a singleton in its sample. The chain couples TRBV9 to TRBJ1-4; weak D call: TRBD1 (6 bases). Germline loops: CDR1 SGDLS, CDR2 YYNGEE. This CDR3 has 15 residues. Trimming removed 1 base from V and 6 bases from J, with 13 bases in between. CDR3 sequence: CASSVYGGRDEKLFF. CDR3 nucleotides: TGTGCCAGCAGCGTATATGGGGGGCGGGATGAAAAACTGTTTTTT.

The CDR3 DNA follows: TGCGCCAGCAGTGAAAAAGAAACAGGGGAATACTTC. This gives the protein CASSEKETGEYF. V gene TRBV10-2 combines with J gene TRBJ2-7, with TRBD1 identical over 7 bases. V lost 3 bases, J lost 13 bases, and 9 bases stayed unmatched. This CDR3 is 12 amino acids long. Per germline, CDR1 WSHSY and CDR2 SAAADI.

About this clone: This sample also contains other DNA sequences that code for the same CDR3. The chain recombines TRBV5-1 with TRBJ2-5; no clear D gene. V lost 2 bases and J lost 2, with 7 bases in between. The CDR3 contains 13 residues. From germline, CDR1 is SGHRS and CDR2 YFSETQ. The CDR3: CASSFNLQETQYF. CDR3 in DNA: TGCGCCAGCAGCTTCAACCTACAAGAGACCCAGTACTTC. The whole variable domain, filled in from reference TRBV5-1 and TRBJ2-5, reads KAGVTQTPRYLIKTRGQQVTLSCSPISGHRSVSWYQQTPGQGLQFLFEYFSETQRNKGNFPGRFSGRQFSNSRSEMNVSTLELGDSALYLCASSFNLQETQYFGPGTRLLVL.

The J gene is TRBJ2-2, the V gene TRBV7-2; D gene unclear. Germline V lookup: CDR1 SGHTA, CDR2 FQGNSA. The CDR3 sequence is 14 residues long. V was shortened by 1 base and J by 8 bases, with 11 bases between the two germline ends. The CDR3 reads CASSLELRVGELFF. The CDR3 coding sequence is TGTGCCAGCAGCTTAGAGCTACGGGTGGGGGAGCTGTTTTTT.

The rearrangement uses TRBV2 and TRBJ2-7, with D tentatively TRBD2 (6 bases). V dropped 5 bases and J dropped 2 bases, with 13 bases sitting between them. The CDR3 has 14 residues. Germline loops: CDR1 SNHLY, CDR2 FYNNEI. CDR3 nucleotides: TGTGCCAGCAGTTCGCAGGGACTTCCCTACGAGCAGTACTTC. It translates to CASSSQGLPYEQYF.

J is TRBJ2-1 and V is TRBV12-3 or TRBV12-4; 7 positions match TRBD2. This CDR3 has 13 amino acids. V dropped 6 bases and J dropped 10; count of bases not matched to a gene: 9. The CDR3 DNA reads TGTGCCAGCAGCCCCCGCGGGGGTGGGGAGCAGTTCTTC. This codes for CASSPRGGGEQFF.

The V call is TRBV5-1, the J call TRBJ2-1, with 7 bases fitting TRBD2. The V segment lost 3 bases and the J segment 4 bases; nucleotides outside the gene matches: 4. Germline CDR1 and CDR2: SGHRS and YFSETQ. The CDR3 spans 14 residues. The CDR3 is CASSWGGPYNEQFF. The CDR3 DNA reads TGCGCCAGCAGCTGGGGAGGGCCATACAATGAGCAGTTCTTC.

This clone came up once. The chain uses TRBV7-9 and TRBJ1-2; D gene ambiguous. This CDR3 is built from 13 residues. Trimming left V 2 bases short and J 0 bases short, with 4 bases between. CDR1 is SEHNR, CDR2 FQNEAQ, per germline (reference sequence). This CDR3 reads CASSLPSNYGYTF. In nucleotides, the CDR3 is TGTGCCAGCAGCTTACCGTCTAACTATGGCTACACCTTC.